Presented here are 32 T cell receptor beta chains from one specimen sequenced in a study of T cell responses to AZD1222 COVID-19 vaccine. The data were produced by immunoSEQ multiplex PCR, yet TCRdb's version contains in-frame clones alone and is incomplete. The sample includes 80,000 or so clones, 80% to 95% of them seen just once. Specimen: peripheral blood, collected 28 days after the second AZD1222 dose. The source is an adult who received the AZD1222 COVID-19 vaccine.

The rearrangement links TRBV5-5 to TRBJ1-4; TRBD1 matches at 9 bases. The germline V gene encodes CDR1 SGHKS and CDR2 YYEKEE (reference sequence). This CDR3 spans 15 amino acids. Trimming cost V 3 bases and J 8 bases; bases outside gene matches: 8. The chain's CDR3 is CASSSTGQGYEKLFF. The CDR3 region has the DNA TGTGCCAGCAGCTCAACGGGACAGGGTTACGAAAAACTGTTTTTT.

The CDR3 sequence is CASRTGTQETQYF. The CDR3 nucleotides are TGTGCCAGTAGAACAGGAACCCAAGAGACCCAGTACTTC. The V call is TRBV19, the J call TRBJ2-5; D possibly corresponds to TRBD1 (5 bases). Germline CDR1 and CDR2: LNHDA and SQIVND (reference sequence). CDR3 size: 13 residues. The germline V and J ends were trimmed by 6 bases and 1 base, with 9 bases remaining between them.

This clone was detected only once. The chain employs TRBV12-3 or TRBV12-4 and TRBJ1-6, with D unresolved. CDR3 size: 11 residues. Trimming took 6 bases from V and 10 from J, leaving 7 bases between them. The CDR3 loop is CASSTGSPLHF. The CDR3 DNA reads as TGTGCCAGCAGCACGGGATCACCCCTCCACTTT.

The rearrangement uses TRBV5-1 and TRBJ1-1; D remains unclear. Trimming removed 2 bases from V and 3 bases from J, with 17 bases in between. Germline V lookup: CDR1 SGHRS, CDR2 YFSETQ. This CDR3 region has 16 residues. The CDR3 here is CASSLSGRVEDTEAFF. The CDR3 nucleotides read TGCGCCAGCAGCTTATCCGGCCGGGTTGAAGACACTGAAGCTTTCTTT.

This chain joins TRBV7-9 and TRBJ2-3; D tentatively reads TRBD1 or TRBD2 (6 bases each). From germline, CDR1 is SEHNR and CDR2 FQNEAQ (reference sequence). The CDR3 runs 17 residues. Between the trimmed V and J ends, which lost 4 bases and 5 bases, there was a span of 22 bases. CDR3 DNA sequence: TGTGCCAGCAGCTCCAGGGAGCGGGCTACGGGACAAGATACGCAGTATTTT. It specifies CASSSRERATGQDTQYF.

This clone was seen only a few times. This CDR3 is also generated by other DNA sequences in the sample. This chain joins TRBV30 and TRBJ2-3; no clear D. Germline V lookup: CDR1 GTSNPN, CDR2 SVGIG (reference sequence). This CDR3 comprises 11 residues. Trimming removed 0 bases from V and 2 bases from J, with 0 bases in between. The CDR3 nucleotides are TGTGCCTGGAGTGTCACAGATACGCAGTATTTT. Translating gives CAWSVTDTQYF.

The genes are TRBV18 and TRBJ1-1; 7 bases line up with TRBD1. The germline CDR1 and CDR2 sequences are KGHSH and LQKENI. The CDR3 is 16 amino acids. The trim removed 4 bases at V and 4 bases at J, leaving 12 bases unmatched. This CDR3 is CASSRTGALTSTEAFF. The CDR3 region has the DNA TGTGCCAGCTCACGTACAGGGGCTTTAACGTCCACTGAAGCTTTCTTT.

V is TRBV5-6 and J is TRBJ1-5; the D is unclear. V lost 4 bases to trimming and J lost 5 bases, with 13 bases between them. The CDR3 is 14 residues long. Per germline, CDR1 SGHDT and CDR2 YYEEEE. CDR3 coding DNA: TGTGCCAGCAGCCGAGAGGGTTTCCATCAGCCCCAGCATTTT. Its translation: CASSREGFHQPQHF.

This chain uses TRBV30 with TRBJ1-2; 7 bases match TRBD1. The CDR3 sequence is 10 residues long. J was trimmed by 7 bases and V by 5 bases; bases with no gene match: 1. Germline CDR1 is GTSNPN and CDR2 is SVGIG (reference sequence). The CDR3 reads CAWGQVGYTF. CDR3 coding DNA: TGTGCCTGGGGACAGGTTGGCTACACCTTC.

The V gene is TRBV30, the J gene TRBJ2-3, with 10 bases that match TRBD2. The J segment lost 1 base and the V segment lost 6 bases, leaving 4 bases of the junction unmatched. This CDR3 is built from 14 residues. Germline V gene lookup returns CDR1 GTSNPN and CDR2 SVGIG (reference sequence). The CDR3: CACPLAGGTDTQYF. The DNA for the CDR3 is TGTGCCTGTCCGCTAGCGGGGGGCACAGATACGCAGTATTTT.

This chain uses TRBV2 with TRBJ2-3, with a tentative D call TRBD2 (5 bases). V shed 7 bases and J shed 8 bases, with 10 bases lying between them. Germline assignment: CDR1 SNHLY and CDR2 FYNNEI. The CDR3 has 11 residues. The CDR3 DNA is TGTGCCAGCACGTCGGGGTCTACGCAGTATTTT. This sequence encodes CASTSGSTQYF.

The CDR3 nucleotides are TGTGCCAGCAGAAAAGCGGGAGTAGCCAAAAACATTCAGTACTTC. Translating gives CASRKAGVAKNIQYF. The chain has TRBV27 and TRBJ2-4; 8 nucleotides align to TRBD2. CDR1 and CDR2 from the germline V gene are MNHEY and SMNVEV (reference sequence). The CDR3 covers 15 residues. The J segment lost 0 bases and the V segment lost 6 bases, leaving 4 bases of the junction unmatched.

The chain links TRBV19 to TRBJ2-2; D is possibly TRBD2 (6 bases). Germline V gene lookup returns CDR1 LNHDA and CDR2 SQIVND (reference sequence). Trimming took off 3 bases at V and 6 bases at J, with 14 bases between the two ends. The CDR3 is made up of 15 amino acids. This CDR3 is CASSILTREAGELFF. For the CDR3, the DNA is TGTGCCAGTAGTATCCTGACGAGGGAGGCCGGGGAGCTGTTTTTT.

This rearrangement joins TRBV5-1 to TRBJ1-1, with no clear D. V lost 0 bases and J lost 1, with 10 bases in between. The CDR3 spans 15 residues. Germline V gives CDR1 SGHRS, CDR2 YFSETQ. The chain's CDR3 is CASSLGHVENTEAFF. CDR3 sequence (DNA): TGCGCCAGCAGCTTGGGACACGTAGAGAACACTGAAGCTTTCTTT.

V usage is TRBV27 and J usage is TRBJ1-6; D is undetermined. Germline lookup yields CDR1 MNHEY and CDR2 SMNVEV (reference sequence). The CDR3 has 15 amino acids. Trimming cost V 5 bases and J 3 bases, with 11 bases left between them. The CDR3 reads CASSQQQSYNSPLHF. The CDR3 DNA reads TGTGCCAGCAGTCAACAACAGAGCTATAATTCACCCCTCCACTTT.

This rearrangement joins TRBV19 to TRBJ1-6; D gene unclear. The CDR3 length is 13 residues. V gave up 5 bases and J gave up 8 bases, with 10 bases separating them. Germline V gives CDR1 LNHDA, CDR2 SQIVND (reference sequence). Here the CDR3 DNA reads TGTGCCAGTAGTCCCCAAAGAGATTCACCCCTCCACTTT. This translates into CASSPQRDSPLHF.

This chain connects TRBV29-1 to TRBJ1-4; 8 nucleotides match TRBD1. V shed 7 bases, J shed 8 bases, and the junction held 12 bases outside the gene matches. The CDR3 has 14 residues. CDR1 SQVTM and CDR2 ANQGSEA come from the germline V gene. Written as DNA, the CDR3 is TGCAGCGCCACAGCGGCAGGGGGCAAGGAAAAACTGTTTTTT. Amino acid sequence: CSATAAGGKEKLFF.

The rearrangement joins TRBV30 to TRBJ2-2; perhaps TRBD1 as D (6 bases). This CDR3 region has 18 residues. Trimming left V 0 bases short and J 0 bases short, with 17 bases between. Per germline, CDR1 GTSNPN and CDR2 SVGIG (reference sequence). In DNA form, the CDR3 reads TGTGCCTGGAGTGTACGGTTTTGGGACAACCCGAACACCGGGGAGCTGTTTTTT. Protein sequence: CAWSVRFWDNPNTGELFF.

J is TRBJ2-7 and V is TRBV5-8; D is ambiguous. The CDR3 contains 15 residues. Trimming shortened V by 4 bases and J by 2 bases, and 16 bases separated the two germline ends. CDR1 is SGHTS, CDR2 YDEGEE, per germline. In DNA, the CDR3 is TGTGCCAGCAGCCCTACCCTGGACGGAGCCTACGAGCAGTACTTC. It is translated as CASSPTLDGAYEQYF. The whole variable domain, remainder taken from reference TRBV5-8 and TRBJ2-7, is EAGVTQSPTHLIKTRGQQATLRCSPISGHTSVYWYQQALGLGLQFLLWYDEGEERNRGNFPPRFSGRQFPNYSSELNVNALELEDSALYLCASSPTLDGAYEQYFGPGTRLTVT.

The V call is TRBV19, the J call TRBJ1-2; possibly TRBD1 for D (5 bases). This CDR3 contains 12 residues. Trimming took off 9 bases at V and 3 bases at J, with 11 bases between the two ends. CDR1 is LNHDA and CDR2 is SQIVND in the germline V gene (reference sequence). The CDR3 spells CASRLGDYGYTF. For the CDR3, the DNA is TGTGCCAGCAGACTAGGGGACTATGGCTACACCTTC.

This chain links TRBV12-3 or TRBV12-4 with TRBJ2-7; D unresolved. The V end was cut by 4 bases, the J end by 4 bases, with 5 bases between. The CDR3 is made up of 11 amino acids. CDR3 residues: CASSSIYEQYF. The CDR3 nucleotides are TGTGCCAGCAGTTCAATTTACGAGCAGTACTTC.

This chain links TRBV18 with TRBJ1-1, with D hard to call. The CDR3 is 15 amino acids. Looked up from germline, CDR1 is KGHSH and CDR2 is LQKENI. Trimming stripped 0 bases from V and 2 bases from J, with 10 bases between. The CDR3 coding sequence is TGTGCCAGCTCACCACCCCTTACAGCTAACACTGAAGCTTTCTTT. It is translated as CASSPPLTANTEAFF. Complete variable domain (other parts from reference TRBV18 and TRBJ1-1): NAGVMQNPRHLVRRRGQEARLRCSPMKGHSHVYWYRQLPEEGLKFMVYLQKENIIDESGMPKERFSAEFPKEGPSILRIQQVVRGDSAAYFCASSPPLTANTEAFFGQGTRLTVV.

The chain uses TRBV7-6 and TRBJ1-5, with D perhaps matching TRBD1 (6 bases). Looked up from germline, CDR1 is SGHVS and CDR2 is FNYEAQ. Trimming shortened V by 5 bases and J by 5 bases, and 10 bases separated the two germline ends. The CDR3 runs 13 residues. CDR3 nucleotide sequence: TGTGCCAGCAGCGGGACATTTGATCAGCCCCAGCATTTT. It codes for CASSGTFDQPQHF. Variable domain in full (rest from reference TRBV7-6 and TRBJ1-5): GAGVSQSPRYKVTKRGQDVALRCDPISGHVSLYWYRQALGQGPEFLTYFNYEAQQDKSGLPNDRFSAERPEGSISTLTIQRTEQRDSAMYRCASSGTFDQPQHFGDGTRLSIL.

This chain joins TRBV2 and TRBJ2-5, with TRBD2 identical over 7 bases. V was clipped by 9 bases and J by 4 bases; unmatched bases: 8. Germline V lookup: CDR1 SNHLY, CDR2 FYNNEI. The CDR3 loop spans 13 amino acids. As DNA, the CDR3 is TGTGCCAGTGGGAGGGGCGTCCGAGAGACCCAGTACTTC. Amino acids: CASGRGVRETQYF.

This rearrangement joins TRBV27 to TRBJ2-5, with D uncertain. CDR3 length: 14 residues. In germline, CDR1 is MNHEY, CDR2 SMNVEV (reference sequence). V lost 0 bases and J lost 5, with 10 bases in between. CDR3 nucleotide sequence: TGTGCCAGCAGTTTATCCTCCCCCTGGGAGACCCAGTACTTC. This codes for CASSLSSPWETQYF.

This chain joins TRBV11-3 and TRBJ2-2; D uncertain. From germline, CDR1 is SGHNT and CDR2 YENEEA. With 4 bases removed from V and 1 base from J, the gap between germline ends came to 13 bases. The CDR3 contains 16 residues. The DNA of the CDR3 is TGTGCCAGCAGCTCGTCACGGGTGGGGAACACCGGGGAGCTGTTTTTT. It encodes CASSSSRVGNTGELFF.

The V and J genes are TRBV19 and TRBJ2-5, with TRBD2 matching over 7 bases. Germline assignment: CDR1 LNHDA and CDR2 SQIVND (reference sequence). CDR3 length: 13 residues. V lost 7 bases, J lost 3 bases, and 5 bases stayed unmatched. The CDR3 here is CASTLGGEETQYF. In nucleotides, the CDR3 is TGTGCCAGTACCTTGGGGGGGGAAGAGACCCAGTACTTC.

This sequence joins TRBV5-5 and TRBJ2-7; D might be TRBD1 (6 bases). Between the trimmed V and J ends, which lost 2 bases and 3 bases, there was a span of 12 bases. Per the germline V gene, CDR1 is SGHKS and CDR2 is YYEKEE (reference sequence). The CDR3 spans 14 residues. CDR3 sequence reads: CASSFGQGNYEQYF. CDR3 DNA: TGTGCCAGCAGCTTTGGTCAGGGGAACTACGAGCAGTACTTC.

Written as DNA, the CDR3 is TGTGCCATCAGTGATGAGACAGCGTCGCGGTCACCCCTCCACTTT. Translating gives CAISDETASRSPLHF. This chain connects TRBV10-3 to TRBJ1-6; a possible D gene is TRBD1 (5 bases). The V gene lost 3 bases and the J gene lost 10 bases, with 16 bases spanning the gap. CDR3 size: 15 residues. The V gene's germline CDR1 is ENHRY and CDR2 SYGVKD.

In this sample, this clone turned up once. V gene TRBV6-5 combines with J gene TRBJ2-2; TRBD2 is a possible D gene (5 bases). The CDR3 contains 15 residues. The V end was cut by 7 bases, the J end by 3 bases, with 15 bases between. The germline V gene has CDR1 MNHEY and CDR2 SVGAGI. CDR3 in DNA: TGTGCCAGCACCAAGGGAACTAGAGACACCGGGGAGCTGTTTTTT. Protein sequence: CASTKGTRDTGELFF.

This sequence joins TRBV28 and TRBJ1-3, with 9 bases identical to TRBD1. The V gene's germline CDR1 is MDHEN and CDR2 SYDVKM. This CDR3 has 16 amino acids. Trimming took 6 bases from V and 6 from J; bases not matched to a gene: 12. DNA of the CDR3: TGTGCCAGCAGCGTACCGGGACAGGGTATTGCAAACACCATATATTTT. As protein: CASSVPGQGIANTIYF.

The chain couples TRBV14 to TRBJ2-7; D is ambiguous. The CDR3 consists of 12 residues. V was trimmed by 1 base and J by 3 bases, leaving 4 bases between them. Germline V CDR1 and CDR2: SGHDN, FVKESK. CDR3 sequence reads: CASSQAIYEQYF. DNA of the CDR3: TGTGCCAGCAGCCAAGCGATCTACGAGCAGTACTTC.